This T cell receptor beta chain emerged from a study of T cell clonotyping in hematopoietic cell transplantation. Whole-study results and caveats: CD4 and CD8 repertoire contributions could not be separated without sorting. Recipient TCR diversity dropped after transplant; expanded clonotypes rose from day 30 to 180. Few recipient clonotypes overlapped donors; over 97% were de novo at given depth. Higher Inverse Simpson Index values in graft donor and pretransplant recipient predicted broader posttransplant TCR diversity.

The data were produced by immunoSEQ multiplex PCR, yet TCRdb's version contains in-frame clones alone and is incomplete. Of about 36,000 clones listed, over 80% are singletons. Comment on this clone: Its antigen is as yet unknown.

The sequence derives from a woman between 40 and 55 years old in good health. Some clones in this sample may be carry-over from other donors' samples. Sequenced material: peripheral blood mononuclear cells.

The CDR3 spells CASKSTPLEGWEKLFF. CDR3 DNA: TGTGCCAGCAAGTCAACTCCACTTGAGGGATGGGAAAAACTGTTTTTT. The rearrangement links TRBV2 to TRBJ1-4; the D is unclear. This CDR3 is 16 amino acids long. Germline CDR1 is SNHLY and CDR2 is FYNNEI. V gave up 7 bases and J gave up 8 bases, with 23 bases separating them.